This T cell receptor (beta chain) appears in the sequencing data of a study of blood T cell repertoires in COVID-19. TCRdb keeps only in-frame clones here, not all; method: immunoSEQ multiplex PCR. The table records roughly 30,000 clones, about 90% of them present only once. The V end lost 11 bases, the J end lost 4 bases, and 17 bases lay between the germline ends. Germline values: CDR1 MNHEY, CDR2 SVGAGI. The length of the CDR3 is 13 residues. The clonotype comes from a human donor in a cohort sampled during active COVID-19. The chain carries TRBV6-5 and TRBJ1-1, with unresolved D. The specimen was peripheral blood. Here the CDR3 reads CAGTSSGGTEAFF. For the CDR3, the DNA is TGTGCCGGCACGTCCTCTGGAGGCACTGAAGCTTTCTTT.